One and the same sample provided the 21 T cell receptor beta chains below, sequenced in a study of radiotherapy plus CTLA-4 blockade in lung cancer. Sequencing used immunoSEQ multiplex PCR; TCRdb keeps in-frame clones, though not all of them. The table includes 60,000 to 85,000 clones, approximately 86% detected once. The sequencing here drew on peripheral blood, taken from a patient treated with radiotherapy plus ipilimumab. The receptors come from a human donor with non-small cell lung cancer who had stable disease on radiotherapy plus ipilimumab.

V is TRBV2 and J is TRBJ1-1; no definite D call. CDR3 size: 13 residues. V dropped 1 base and J dropped 4 bases, with 7 bases sitting between them. The germline CDR1 and CDR2 sequences are SNHLY and FYNNEI. The CDR3 reads CASSEDSLTEAFF. In DNA, the CDR3 is TGTGCCAGCAGTGAAGATAGCCTCACTGAAGCTTTCTTT.

The sample holds a few counts of this clone. J is TRBJ1-6 and V is TRBV5-4; tentatively, D is TRBD1 (5 bases). Germline V gives CDR1 SGHNT, CDR2 YYREEE (reference sequence). V was trimmed by 4 bases and J by 8 bases, leaving 13 bases between them. The CDR3 totals 14 residues. The CDR3 bases are TGTGCCAGCAGCCCGGGTGGGGCGGATTCACCCCTCCACTTT. Translated, it gives CASSPGGADSPLHF.

V usage is TRBV10-1 and J usage is TRBJ2-1, with 7 bases aligning to TRBD2. CDR1 and CDR2 from the germline V gene are WNHNN and SYGVQD (reference sequence). The CDR3 is 17 residues long. Trimming took 2 bases from V and 7 from J; bases not matched to a gene: 14. The CDR3 protein is CASSETLRAGRLNEQFF. The CDR3 coding sequence is TGCGCCAGCAGTGAGACGCTGCGAGCGGGGAGGTTGAATGAGCAGTTCTTC.

The rearrangement uses TRBV5-1 and TRBJ2-1; D is perhaps TRBD1 (5 bases). V was cut by 1 base and J by 8 bases, with 13 bases left in between. Germline CDR1 reads SGHRS; CDR2 reads YFSETQ. This CDR3 is 14 amino acids long. CDR3 sequence reads: CASSLRQGEDEQFF. CDR3 coding DNA: TGCGCCAGCAGCTTGAGGCAGGGCGAGGATGAGCAGTTCTTC.

This rearrangement joins TRBV6-1 to TRBJ1-4; 7 nucleotides align to TRBD1. The trim removed 8 bases at V and 2 bases at J, leaving 8 bases unmatched. Germline V gene lookup returns CDR1 MNHNS and CDR2 SASEGT. This CDR3 region has 15 residues. The CDR3 DNA is TGTGCCAGCGTTAGAGTACAGGGGACTAATGAAAAACTGTTTTTT. Its protein is CASVRVQGTNEKLFF.

The chain is built from TRBV5-4 and TRBJ2-1; 10 nucleotides align to TRBD2. This CDR3 region has 14 residues. The ends lost 2 bases at V and 7 bases at J; junction bases unmatched: 3. Germline V lookup: CDR1 SGHNT, CDR2 YYREEE (reference sequence). The CDR3 nucleotides are TGTGCCAGCAGCTTTTCACTAGCGGGAAATGAGCAGTTCTTC. Its protein is CASSFSLAGNEQFF. Complete variable domain (other parts from reference TRBV5-4 and TRBJ2-1): ETGVTQSPTHLIKTRGQQVTLRCSSQSGHNTVSWYQQALGQGPQFIFQYYREEENGRGNFPPRFSGLQFPNYSSELNVNALELDDSALYLCASSFSLAGNEQFFGPGTRLTVL.

This clone was counted only a few times. V is TRBV14 and J is TRBJ2-1; 14 bases map to TRBD2. Germline V lookup: CDR1 SGHDN, CDR2 FVKESK. Losses at the gene ends were 4 bases for V and 3 bases for J; bases not matched to a gene: 2. This CDR3 is built from 16 residues. CDR3 loop: CASSRLAGGVYNEQFF. The DNA of the CDR3 is TGTGCCAGCAGCCGACTAGCGGGAGGGGTCTACAATGAGCAGTTCTTC.

The chain uses TRBV2 and TRBJ2-7, with 9 bases matching TRBD2. The CDR3 has 14 amino acids. V was pared by 2 bases and J by 2 bases, with 1 base of the junction left unmatched. CDR1 and CDR2 from the germline V gene are SNHLY and FYNNEI. This CDR3 is CASSEPSGTYEQYF. For the CDR3, the DNA is TGTGCCAGCAGTGAACCTAGCGGGACCTACGAGCAGTACTTC.

This chain uses TRBV19 with TRBJ1-5; TRBD1 might be the D (5 bases). This CDR3 has 13 amino acids. Trimming left V 3 bases short and J 4 bases short, with 7 bases between. The germline gives CDR1 LNHDA, CDR2 SQIVND (reference sequence). The CDR3 spells CASSMKGNQPQHF. DNA for the CDR3: TGTGCCAGTAGTATGAAGGGGAATCAGCCCCAGCATTTT.

The rearrangement links TRBV6-1 to TRBJ2-2; 8 nucleotides agree with TRBD2. The CDR3 is 14 residues long. In germline, CDR1 is MNHNS, CDR2 SASEGT. J was trimmed by 0 bases and V by 6 bases; bases with no gene match: 0. The CDR3 here is CASRGLANTGELFF. The CDR3 nucleotides read TGTGCCAGCAGGGGACTAGCGAACACCGGGGAGCTGTTTTTT.

CDR3 region: CASSPFGGGVAGELFF. CDR3 in DNA: TGTGCCAGCAGCCCCTTTGGCGGGGGGGTGGCCGGGGAGCTGTTTTTT. J is TRBJ2-2 and V is TRBV9; 9 bases match TRBD2. J lost 6 bases, V lost 4 bases, and 10 bases had no gene match. This CDR3 has 16 amino acids. Germline CDR1 is SGDLS and CDR2 is YYNGEE.

This rearrangement joins TRBV9 to TRBJ1-1, with D unresolved. V was trimmed by 4 bases and J by 2 bases, leaving 12 bases between them. Germline V lookup: CDR1 SGDLS, CDR2 YYNGEE. This CDR3 has 14 residues. The CDR3 nucleotides are TGTGCCAGCAGCCCCCGGCTGGTTAACACTGAAGCTTTCTTT. Translated: CASSPRLVNTEAFF.

This chain connects TRBV5-4 to TRBJ1-2; D is possibly TRBD1 (6 bases). Between the trimmed V and J ends, which lost 6 bases and 4 bases, there was a span of 10 bases. Looked up from germline, CDR1 is SGHNT and CDR2 is YYREEE (reference sequence). The length of the CDR3 is 12 residues. The CDR3 DNA follows: TGTGCCAGCACCAGGGACACCTATGGCTACACCTTC. It yields the protein CASTRDTYGYTF.

This sequence joins TRBV30 and TRBJ1-2, with 10 bases fitting TRBD1. V shed 3 bases, J shed 5 bases, and the junction held 9 bases outside the gene matches. Germline V lookup: CDR1 GTSNPN, CDR2 SVGIG (reference sequence). The CDR3 contains 15 residues. CDR3 sequence: CAWREPGQGQYGYTF. For the CDR3, the DNA is TGTGCCTGGAGGGAGCCGGGACAGGGGCAATATGGCTACACCTTC.

This clone was detected once. The genes are TRBV6-1 and TRBJ2-1, with 8 bases that match TRBD2. The CDR3 consists of 15 residues. The junction had 11 bases not matched to a gene; V was cut back by 6 bases and J by 7 bases. Germline V CDR1 and CDR2: MNHNS, SASEGT. CDR3 nucleotides: TGTGCCAGCAGCATCTCGGGGGGGCAGGGGAATGAGCAGTTCTTC. Translating gives CASSISGGQGNEQFF.

The chain has TRBV6-6 and TRBJ1-6; 9 positions match TRBD1. The trim removed 5 bases at V and 6 bases at J, leaving 2 bases unmatched. The CDR3 contains 14 residues. CDR1 is MNHNY, CDR2 SVGAGI, per germline (reference sequence). The CDR3 loop is CASSRQGGNSPLHF. In DNA, the CDR3 is TGTGCCAGCAGTCGACAGGGGGGTAATTCACCCCTCCACTTT.

The chain couples TRBV28 to TRBJ1-2; 10 bases are a match to TRBD1. The CDR3 is made up of 14 amino acids. V was clipped by 4 bases and J by 3 bases; unmatched bases: 2. Germline V CDR1 and CDR2: MDHEN, SYDVKM. The CDR3 region is CASSWTGGDYGYTF. CDR3 sequence (DNA): TGTGCCAGCAGTTGGACAGGGGGTGACTATGGCTACACCTTC.

The gene calls are TRBV6-1 and TRBJ2-1; 10 nucleotides line up with TRBD2. The CDR3 consists of 14 residues. Germline V lookup: CDR1 MNHNS, CDR2 SASEGT. V dropped 9 bases and J dropped 3; count of bases not matched to a gene: 5. CDR3 sequence: CASLPSGSYNEQFF. For the CDR3, the DNA is TGTGCCAGTCTACCTAGCGGGAGCTACAATGAGCAGTTCTTC.

The chain combines TRBV5-8 with TRBJ2-3, with D maybe TRBD2 (6 bases). V dropped 4 bases and J dropped 2 bases, with 26 bases sitting between them. The CDR3 is 19 amino acids. In germline, CDR1 is SGHTS, CDR2 YDEGEE. The CDR3 DNA is TGTGCCAGCAGCCACATTTTTGGTGTGGGGGGACTTTTCACAGATACGCAGTATTTT. It yields the protein CASSHIFGVGGLFTDTQYF.

The V call is TRBV9, the J call TRBJ2-1; 8 bases agree with TRBD2. With 0 bases clipped from V and 8 bases from J, the junction kept 7 bases outside the gene matches. Germline V gene data show CDR1 as SGDLS and CDR2 as YYNGEE. CDR3 length: 15 amino acids. The CDR3 reads CASSVATGRGDEQFF. Written as DNA, the CDR3 is TGTGCCAGCAGCGTAGCCACGGGGCGGGGGGATGAGCAGTTCTTC.

The chain joins TRBV29-1 to TRBJ1-1; D gene ambiguous. There are 14 residues in the CDR3. CDR1 SQVTM and CDR2 ANQGSEA come from the germline V gene. V was clipped by 7 bases and J by 9 bases, with 24 bases between them. CDR3 in DNA: TGCAGCGGGGGAGGAGGGAGGTCCACGCCTCAAGCTTTCTTT. Its translation: CSGGGGRSTPQAFF. Full variable domain (missing parts from reference TRBV29-1 and TRBJ1-1): SAVISQKPSRDICQRGTSLTIQCQVDSQVTMMFWYRQQPGQSLTLIATANQGSEATYESGFVIDKFPISRPNLTFSTLTVSNMSPEDSSIYLCSGGGGRSTPQAFFGQGTRLTVV.